This T cell receptor (beta chain) was captured by sequencing in a study of response to subunit inactivated influenza vaccine. MiXCR, run by TCRdb on the RT-PCR reads, gives a single entry per CDR3 protein. The sample lists more than 550,000 distinct CDR3 sequences; 10% to 12% were seen once. Study-level findings and limits: Each seasonal influenza vaccination, the authors suggested, recruits few new T cells.

Regarding this clonotype: The antigen is undetermined.

Looked up from germline, CDR1 is SGHDT and CDR2 is YYEEEE. The V end was cut by 0 bases, the J end by 7 bases, with 14 bases between. This CDR3 comprises 15 residues. The same sample was also studied in work on T cells expressing NK-cell markers. That study adds: 5'RACE template switching with UMIs generated TCR beta cDNA.

The V call is TRBV5-6, the J call TRBJ2-1; TRBD1 or TRBD2 may be the D gene (5 bases each). The sequence was obtained from a man between 50 and 59 years old who received an inactivated influenza vaccine. Sequencing used PBMCs from blood, obtained on the day of vaccination. The DNA for the CDR3 is TGTGCCAGCAGCTTGGGGGCCAGGGAGAGGAATGAGCAGTTCTTC. Residues: CASSLGARERNEQFF.